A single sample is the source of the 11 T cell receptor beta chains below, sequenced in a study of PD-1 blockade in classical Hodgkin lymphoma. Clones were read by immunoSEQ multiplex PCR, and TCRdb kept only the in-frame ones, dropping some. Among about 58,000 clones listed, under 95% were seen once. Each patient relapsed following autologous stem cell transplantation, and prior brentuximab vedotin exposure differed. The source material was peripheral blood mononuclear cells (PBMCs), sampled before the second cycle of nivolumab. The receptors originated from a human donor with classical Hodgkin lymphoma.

Written as DNA, the CDR3 is TGTGCCAGCAGTTACTCTGTCGGGCAGGGGGAAAACACCATATATTTT. Translation gives CASSYSVGQGENTIYF. V is TRBV6-5 and J is TRBJ1-3; 7 bases are shared with TRBD1. The V gene end was trimmed by 0 bases and the J gene end by 6 bases; junction bases not matched to a gene: 8. The CDR3 consists of 16 residues. Germline-derived CDR1 and CDR2 are MNHEY and SVGAGI.

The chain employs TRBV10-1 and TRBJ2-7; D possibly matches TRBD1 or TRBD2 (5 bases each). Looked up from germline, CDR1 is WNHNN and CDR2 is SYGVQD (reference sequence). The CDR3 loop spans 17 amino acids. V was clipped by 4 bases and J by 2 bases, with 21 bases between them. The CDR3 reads CASSAPIQGEGPYEQYF. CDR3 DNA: TGCGCCAGCAGTGCCCCCATCCAGGGAGAAGGACCCTACGAGCAGTACTTC.

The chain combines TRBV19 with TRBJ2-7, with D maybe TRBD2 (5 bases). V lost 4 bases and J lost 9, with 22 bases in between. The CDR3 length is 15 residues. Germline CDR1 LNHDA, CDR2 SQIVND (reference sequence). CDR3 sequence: CASSTSGNKLRVQYF. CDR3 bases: TGTGCCAGTAGTACTTCCGGGAACAAACTACGAGTGCAGTACTTC.

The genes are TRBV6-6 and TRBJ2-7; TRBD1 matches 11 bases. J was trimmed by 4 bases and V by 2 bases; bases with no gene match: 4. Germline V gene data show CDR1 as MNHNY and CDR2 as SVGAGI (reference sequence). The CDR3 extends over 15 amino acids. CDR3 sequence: CASSYLGQGAYEQYF. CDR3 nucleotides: TGTGCCAGCAGTTACCTTGGACAGGGGGCTTACGAGCAGTACTTC.

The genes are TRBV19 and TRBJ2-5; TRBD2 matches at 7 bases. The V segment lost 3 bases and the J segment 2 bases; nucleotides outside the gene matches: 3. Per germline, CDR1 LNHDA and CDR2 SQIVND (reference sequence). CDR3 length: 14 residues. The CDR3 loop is CASSIEGGQETQYF. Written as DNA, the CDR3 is TGTGCCAGTAGTATTGAGGGAGGGCAAGAGACCCAGTACTTC. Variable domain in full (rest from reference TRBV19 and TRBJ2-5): DGGITQSPKYLFRKEGQNVTLSCEQNLNHDAMYWYRQDPGQGLRLIYYSQIVNDFQKGDIAEGYSVSREKKESFPLTVTSAQKNPTAFYLCASSIEGGQETQYFGPGTRLLVL.

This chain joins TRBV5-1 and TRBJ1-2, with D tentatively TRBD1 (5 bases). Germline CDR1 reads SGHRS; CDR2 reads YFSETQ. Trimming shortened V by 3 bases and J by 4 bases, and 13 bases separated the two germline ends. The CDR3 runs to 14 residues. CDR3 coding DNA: TGCGCCAGCAGCTGGGGGGACCGCGGCTATGGCTACACCTTC. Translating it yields CASSWGDRGYGYTF.

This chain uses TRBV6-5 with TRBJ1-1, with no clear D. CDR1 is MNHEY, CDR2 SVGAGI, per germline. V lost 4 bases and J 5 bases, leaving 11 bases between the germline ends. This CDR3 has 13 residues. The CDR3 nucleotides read TGTGCCAGCAGTTTGGGGTTGTGGACTGAAGCTTTCTTT. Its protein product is CASSLGLWTEAFF.

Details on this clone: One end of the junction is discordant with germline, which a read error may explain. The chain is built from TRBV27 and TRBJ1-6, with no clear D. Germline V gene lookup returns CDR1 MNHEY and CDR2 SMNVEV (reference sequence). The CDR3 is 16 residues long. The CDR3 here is CASSRTEVWKSSTLHF. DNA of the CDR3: TGTGCCAGCAGTCGGACGGAGGTCTGGAAATCTTCAACCCTCCACTTT.

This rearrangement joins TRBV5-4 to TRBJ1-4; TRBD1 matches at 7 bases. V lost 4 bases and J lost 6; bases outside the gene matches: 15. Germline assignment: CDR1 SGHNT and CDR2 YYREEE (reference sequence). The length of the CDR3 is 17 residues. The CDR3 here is CASSQSAQGRLDEKLFF. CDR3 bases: TGTGCCAGCAGCCAATCGGCACAGGGGAGGCTTGATGAAAAACTGTTTTTT.

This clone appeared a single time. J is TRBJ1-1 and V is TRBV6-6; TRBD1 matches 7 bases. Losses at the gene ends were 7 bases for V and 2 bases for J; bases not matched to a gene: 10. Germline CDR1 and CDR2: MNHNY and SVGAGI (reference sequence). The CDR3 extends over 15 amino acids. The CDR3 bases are TGTGCCAGCACACTGGACAGGTTACTCAACACTGAAGCTTTCTTT. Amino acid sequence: CASTLDRLLNTEAFF.

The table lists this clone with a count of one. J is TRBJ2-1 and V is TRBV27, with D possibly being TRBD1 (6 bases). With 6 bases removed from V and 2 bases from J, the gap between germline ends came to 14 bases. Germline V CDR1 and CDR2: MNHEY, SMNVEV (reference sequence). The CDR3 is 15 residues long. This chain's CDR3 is CASSPGTRAYNEQFF. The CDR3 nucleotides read TGTGCCAGCAGCCCCGGGACAAGGGCCTACAATGAGCAGTTCTTC.